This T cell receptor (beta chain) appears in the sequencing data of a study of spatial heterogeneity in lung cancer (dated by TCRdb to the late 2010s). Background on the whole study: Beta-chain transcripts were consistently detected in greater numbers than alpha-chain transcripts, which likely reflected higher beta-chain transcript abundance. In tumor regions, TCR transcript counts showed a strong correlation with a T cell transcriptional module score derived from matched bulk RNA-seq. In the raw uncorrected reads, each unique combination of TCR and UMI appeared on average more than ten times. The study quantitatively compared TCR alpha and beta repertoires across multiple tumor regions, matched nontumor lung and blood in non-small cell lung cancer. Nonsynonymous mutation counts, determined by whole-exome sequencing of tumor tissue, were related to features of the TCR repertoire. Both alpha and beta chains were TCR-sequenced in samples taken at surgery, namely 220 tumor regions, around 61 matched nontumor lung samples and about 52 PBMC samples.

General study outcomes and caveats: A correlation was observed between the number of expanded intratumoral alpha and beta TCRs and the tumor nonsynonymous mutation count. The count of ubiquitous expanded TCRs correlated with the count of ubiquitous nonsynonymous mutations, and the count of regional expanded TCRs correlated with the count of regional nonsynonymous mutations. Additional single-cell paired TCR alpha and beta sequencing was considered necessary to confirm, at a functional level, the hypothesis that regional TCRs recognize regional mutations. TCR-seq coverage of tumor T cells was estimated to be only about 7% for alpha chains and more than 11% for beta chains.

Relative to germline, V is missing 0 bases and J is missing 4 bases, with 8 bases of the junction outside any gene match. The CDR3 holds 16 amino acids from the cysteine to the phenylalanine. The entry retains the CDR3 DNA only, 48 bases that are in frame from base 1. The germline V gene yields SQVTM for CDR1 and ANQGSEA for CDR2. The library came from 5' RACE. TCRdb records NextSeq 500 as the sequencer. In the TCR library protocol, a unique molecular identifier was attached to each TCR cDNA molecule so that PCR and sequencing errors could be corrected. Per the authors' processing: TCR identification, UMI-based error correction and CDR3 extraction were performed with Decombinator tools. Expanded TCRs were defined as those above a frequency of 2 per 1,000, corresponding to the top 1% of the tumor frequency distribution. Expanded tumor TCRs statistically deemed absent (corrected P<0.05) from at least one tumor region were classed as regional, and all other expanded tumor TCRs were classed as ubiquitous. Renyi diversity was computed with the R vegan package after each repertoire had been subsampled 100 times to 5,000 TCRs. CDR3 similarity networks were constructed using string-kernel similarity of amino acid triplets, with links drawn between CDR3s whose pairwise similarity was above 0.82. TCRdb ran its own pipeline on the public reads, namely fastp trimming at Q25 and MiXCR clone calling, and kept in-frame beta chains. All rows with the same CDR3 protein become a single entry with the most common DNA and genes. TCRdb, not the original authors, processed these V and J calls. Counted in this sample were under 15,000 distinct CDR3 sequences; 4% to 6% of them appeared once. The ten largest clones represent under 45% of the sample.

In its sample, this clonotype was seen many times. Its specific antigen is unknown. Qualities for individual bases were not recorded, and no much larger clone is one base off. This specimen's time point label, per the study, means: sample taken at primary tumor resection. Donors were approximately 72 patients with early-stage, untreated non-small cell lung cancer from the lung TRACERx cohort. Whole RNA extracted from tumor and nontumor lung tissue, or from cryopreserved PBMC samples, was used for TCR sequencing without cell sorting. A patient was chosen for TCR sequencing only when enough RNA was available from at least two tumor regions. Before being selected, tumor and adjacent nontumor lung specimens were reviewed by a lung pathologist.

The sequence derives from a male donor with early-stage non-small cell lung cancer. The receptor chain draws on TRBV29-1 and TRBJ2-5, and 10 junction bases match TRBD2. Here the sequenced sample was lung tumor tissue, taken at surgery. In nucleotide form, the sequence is TGCAGCGTTGAAGATCGGAGCGGGGGGGCCCGAGAGACCCAGTACTTC. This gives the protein CSVEDRSGGARETQYF.